These 12 T cell receptor beta chains originate from one sample sequenced in a study of blood T cell repertoires in COVID-19. Sequencing used immunoSEQ multiplex PCR; TCRdb keeps in-frame clones, though not all of them. Of about 120,000 clones in the sample, around 91% were seen once. The sequenced sample was peripheral blood. The source of these receptors is a woman in her fifties or sixties with COVID-19, enrolled during active disease.

This chain joins TRBV5-4 and TRBJ2-2; possible D gene TRBD2, 6 bases. The CDR3 sequence is 15 residues long. Deletions cut 3 bases from V and 4 bases from J, with 13 bases between. Germline V gene data show CDR1 as SGHNT and CDR2 as YYREEE (reference sequence). CDR3 in amino acids: CASSWGQGGTGELFF. In DNA, the CDR3 is TGTGCCAGCAGCTGGGGCCAGGGAGGCACCGGGGAGCTGTTTTTT.

The chain recombines TRBV5-4 with TRBJ1-1; 10 nucleotides agree with TRBD1. The V gene's germline CDR1 is SGHNT and CDR2 YYREEE (reference sequence). The CDR3 has 15 residues. J gave up 7 bases and V 4 bases, and 10 bases lay outside the gene matches. CDR3 nucleotide sequence: TGTGCCAGCAGCCCTCGGACAGGGGGGAAAGATGAAGCTTTCTTT. Protein sequence: CASSPRTGGKDEAFF. Based on the CDR3 plus reference TRBV5-4 and TRBJ1-1, the full variable domain is ETGVTQSPTHLIKTRGQQVTLRCSSQSGHNTVSWYQQALGQGPQFIFQYYREEENGRGNFPPRFSGLQFPNYSSELNVNALELDDSALYLCASSPRTGGKDEAFFGQGTRLTVV.

This rearrangement joins TRBV2 to TRBJ2-1; 11 positions match TRBD2. This CDR3 is built from 15 residues. CDR1 is SNHLY and CDR2 is FYNNEI in the germline V gene. V was clipped by 4 bases and J by 3 bases; unmatched bases: 2. The CDR3 nucleotides read TGTGCCAGCAGTGGAGGGACTAGCGGCTACAATGAGCAGTTCTTC. Protein product: CASSGGTSGYNEQFF.

The J gene is TRBJ1-2, the V gene TRBV6-1; 11 bases are shared with TRBD1. This CDR3 is 14 amino acids long. Germline CDR1 is MNHNS and CDR2 is SASEGT. Trimming cost V 3 bases and J 8 bases; bases outside gene matches: 5. The CDR3 region has the DNA TGTGCCAGCAGTGACCGGGACAGGGGGAGAGGCTACACCTTC. Translation gives CASSDRDRGRGYTF.

This clone has a single count. The genes are TRBV11-3 and TRBJ2-2; 8 positions agree with TRBD1. J gave up 1 base and V 5 bases, and 6 bases lay outside the gene matches. Germline CDR1 SGHNT, CDR2 YENEEA. CDR3 length: 16 residues. The CDR3 DNA is TGTGCCAGCAGCAAAAGGGGGACAGGGAACACCGGGGAGCTGTTTTTT. It encodes CASSKRGTGNTGELFF.

The chain links TRBV29-1 to TRBJ1-2; 9 bases are a match to TRBD1. The CDR3 has 11 residues. Per germline, CDR1 SQVTM and CDR2 ANQGSEA. J was trimmed by 8 bases and V by 6 bases; bases with no gene match: 4. The CDR3 DNA is TGCAGCGTCGGAACAGGGGGCGGCTACACCTTC. Residues: CSVGTGGGYTF. The full variable domain, with the rest looked up from reference TRBV29-1 and TRBJ1-2, is SAVISQKPSRDICQRGTSLTIQCQVDSQVTMMFWYRQQPGQSLTLIATANQGSEATYESGFVIDKFPISRPNLTFSTLTVSNMSPEDSSIYLCSVGTGGGYTFGSGTRLTVV.

The rearrangement joins TRBV12-3 or TRBV12-4 to TRBJ1-6; unclear D gene. CDR3 length: 13 amino acids. V was pared by 6 bases and J by 8 bases, with 11 bases between. The CDR3 nucleotides read TGTGCCAGCAGATCCACTAGGGATTCACCCCTCCACTTT. Translation gives CASRSTRDSPLHF.

The rearrangement links TRBV29-1 to TRBJ1-2, with a tentative D call TRBD1 (6 bases). The germline V and J ends were trimmed by 6 bases and 4 bases, with 12 bases remaining between them. Per the germline V gene, CDR1 is SQVTM and CDR2 is ANQGSEA. The length of the CDR3 is 12 residues. Written as DNA, the CDR3 is TGCAGCGTCGGCGACAGGCTCTATGGCTACACCTTC. This codes for CSVGDRLYGYTF.

The V call is TRBV7-9, the J call TRBJ1-1; tentative D call: TRBD1 (6 bases). Germline V gene data show CDR1 as SEHNR and CDR2 as FQNEAQ (reference sequence). The CDR3 has 14 residues. Deletions cut 5 bases from V and 4 bases from J, with 14 bases between. This chain's CDR3 is CASSPMGASTEAFF. The CDR3 nucleotides read TGTGCCAGCAGCCCAATGGGGGCGTCCACTGAAGCTTTCTTT.

The chain links TRBV6-5 to TRBJ2-7; tentative D call: TRBD1 (6 bases). Germline values: CDR1 MNHEY, CDR2 SVGAGI. V was cut by 5 bases and J by 2 bases, with 10 bases left in between. This CDR3 is 13 amino acids long. In nucleotides, the CDR3 is TGTGCCAGCAGTATAGGACAGCCCTACGAGCAGTACTTC. Translating gives CASSIGQPYEQYF.

This sequence joins TRBV25-1 and TRBJ1-6, with 8 bases fitting TRBD1. The trim removed 3 bases at V and 7 bases at J, leaving 5 bases unmatched. Germline V gene data show CDR1 as MGHDK and CDR2 as SYGVNS. The CDR3 consists of 15 residues. The CDR3 loop is CASSDMGQENSPLHF. The CDR3 bases are TGTGCCAGCAGTGATATGGGACAGGAGAATTCACCCCTCCACTTT.

This CDR3 is CASSIQETQYF. DNA for the CDR3: TGCGCCAGCAGCATACAAGAGACCCAGTACTTC. J is TRBJ2-5 and V is TRBV5-1; unclear D gene. Germline V gene lookup returns CDR1 SGHRS and CDR2 YFSETQ. Trimming removed 4 bases at V and 2 bases at J, with 3 bases between. The CDR3 has 11 amino acids.